This TCR beta chain stems from a study of early T cells in non-severe SARS-CoV-2 infection. Across the study: Unsorted whole-blood RNA was sequenced in bulk, leaving chains unpaired.

This clonotype was picked up many times. Its antigen is not identified. The protocol attached unique molecular identifiers to individual cDNA molecules. TCRdb re-derived calls from the 5' RACE reads in MiXCR, one entry per CDR3 protein. Of under 60,000 distinct CDR3 sequences in the sample, approximately 9% are singletons; the top ten hold about 5.3%. Germline V CDR1 and CDR2: SGHVS, FNYEAQ. Trimming stripped 3 bases from V and 2 bases from J, with 10 bases between. This CDR3 comprises 14 residues. Study-level results: Database matching using VDJdb favored anti-spike CD8 responses, with private and CD4 specificities left missing.

The sample in question was whole blood, obtained at baseline. The V gene is TRBV7-6, the J gene TRBJ1-1; D uncertain. The TCR comes from an adult who was a healthcare worker with PCR-confirmed SARS-CoV-2 infection or an uninfected control (not recorded which). The CDR3 DNA follows: TGTGCCAGCAGCTTTGCAGGAGTAAACACTGAAGCTTTCTTT. Encoded protein: CASSFAGVNTEAFF. Supplemented by reference TRBV7-6 and TRBJ1-1, the full variable domain reads GAGVSQSPRYKVTKRGQDVALRCDPISGHVSLYWYRQALGQGPEFLTYFNYEAQQDKSGLPNDRFSAERPEGSISTLTIQRTEQRDSAMYRCASSFAGVNTEAFFGQGTRLTVV.